This T cell receptor (beta chain) was sequenced for a study of T cell responses to AZD1222 COVID-19 vaccine. Study at large: Some second doses came at about 4 weeks and others at about 12 weeks; these were pooled. Overall study findings and caveats: Recipients of AZD1222 seropositive at baseline numbered only six or seven.

The table came from immunoSEQ multiplex PCR; TCRdb's copy has only in-frame clones and leaves some out. The sample yields roughly 150,000 clones, about 91% seen once. As to this clone: No antigen is known for it.

The sequence came from an adult in good health. The starting material was peripheral blood, obtained on day 0 of AZD1222 vaccination.

For the CDR3, the DNA is TGTGCCAGCAGTTACTCAGGGGGTGCGGACTATGGCTACACCTTC. Its translation is CASSYSGGADYGYTF. The genes are TRBV6-6 and TRBJ1-2; D might be TRBD1 (6 bases). The CDR3 contains 15 residues. The ends were cut back, 0 bases at V and 3 bases at J, with 11 bases in the middle. Germline V lookup: CDR1 MNHNY, CDR2 SVGAGI (reference sequence).